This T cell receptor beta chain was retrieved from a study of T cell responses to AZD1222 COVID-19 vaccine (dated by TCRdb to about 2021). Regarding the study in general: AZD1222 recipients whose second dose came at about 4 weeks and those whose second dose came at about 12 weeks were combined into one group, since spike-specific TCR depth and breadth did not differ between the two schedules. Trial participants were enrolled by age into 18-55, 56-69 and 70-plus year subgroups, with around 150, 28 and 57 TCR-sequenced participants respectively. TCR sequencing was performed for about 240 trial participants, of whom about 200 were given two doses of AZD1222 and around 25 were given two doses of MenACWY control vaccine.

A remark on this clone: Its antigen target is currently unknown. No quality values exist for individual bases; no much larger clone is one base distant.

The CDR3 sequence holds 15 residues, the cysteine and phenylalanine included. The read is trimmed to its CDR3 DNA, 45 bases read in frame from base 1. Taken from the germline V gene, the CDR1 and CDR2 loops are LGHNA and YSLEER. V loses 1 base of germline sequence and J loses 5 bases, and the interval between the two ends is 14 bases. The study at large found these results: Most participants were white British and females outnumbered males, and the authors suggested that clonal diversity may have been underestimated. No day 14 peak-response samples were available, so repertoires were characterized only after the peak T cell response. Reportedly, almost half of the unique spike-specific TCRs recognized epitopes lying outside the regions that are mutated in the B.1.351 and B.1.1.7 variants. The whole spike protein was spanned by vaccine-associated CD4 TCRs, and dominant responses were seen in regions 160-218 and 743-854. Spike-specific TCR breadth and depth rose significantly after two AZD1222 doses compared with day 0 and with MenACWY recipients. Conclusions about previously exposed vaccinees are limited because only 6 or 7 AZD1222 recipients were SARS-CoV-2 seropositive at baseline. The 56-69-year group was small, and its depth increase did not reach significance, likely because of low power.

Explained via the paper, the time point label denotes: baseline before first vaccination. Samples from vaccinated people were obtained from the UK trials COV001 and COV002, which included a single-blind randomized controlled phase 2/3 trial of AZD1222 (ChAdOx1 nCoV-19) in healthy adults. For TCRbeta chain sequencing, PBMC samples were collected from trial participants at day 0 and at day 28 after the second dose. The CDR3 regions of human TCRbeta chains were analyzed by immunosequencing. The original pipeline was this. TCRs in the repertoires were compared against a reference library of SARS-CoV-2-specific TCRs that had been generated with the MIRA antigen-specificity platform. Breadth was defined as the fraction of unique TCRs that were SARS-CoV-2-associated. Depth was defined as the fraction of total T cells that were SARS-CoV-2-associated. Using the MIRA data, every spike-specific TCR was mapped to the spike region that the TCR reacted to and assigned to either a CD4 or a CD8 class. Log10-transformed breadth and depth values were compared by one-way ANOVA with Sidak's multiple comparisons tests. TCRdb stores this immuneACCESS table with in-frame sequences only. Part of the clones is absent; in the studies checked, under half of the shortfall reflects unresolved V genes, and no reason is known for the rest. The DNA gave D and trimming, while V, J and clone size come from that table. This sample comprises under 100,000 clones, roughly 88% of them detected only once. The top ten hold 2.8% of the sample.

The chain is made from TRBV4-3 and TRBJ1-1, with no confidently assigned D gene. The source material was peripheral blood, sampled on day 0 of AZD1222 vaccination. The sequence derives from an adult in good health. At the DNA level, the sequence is TGCGCCAGCAGCCAAGGTGTGGGCTGGAGGACTGAAGCTTTCTTT. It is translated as CASSQGVGWRTEAFF.